This T cell receptor beta chain originates from a study of blood T cell repertoires in COVID-19. Looking at the study overall: Both acute and convalescent COVID-19 samples were obtained from the United States, Italy and Spain.

Germline V CDR1 and CDR2: MDHEN, SYDVKM. The CDR3 runs to 12 residues. V gave up 2 bases and J gave up 9 bases, with 5 bases separating them. Clones were read by immunoSEQ multiplex PCR, and TCRdb kept only the in-frame ones, dropping some. This table has around 220,000 clones, about 85% appearing once. The TCR originated in a man aged 30 to 45 with active or convalescent COVID-19. Material: peripheral blood. This rearrangement joins TRBV28 to TRBJ1-6, with D uncertain. The CDR3 bases are TGTGCCAGCAGTTTAGGGCTTTCACCCCTCCACTTT. Amino acids: CASSLGLSPLHF.